The rows below give T cell receptor beta chains drawn from one sample of a study of blood T cells in healthy people across ages. One entry per CDR3 protein results from TCRdb running MiXCR on the 5' RACE reads. The sample consists of approximately 800,000 distinct CDR3 sequences, about 42% of them appearing once. The material sequenced was blood. The receptors here all came from a man at least 80 years old in good health. The CDR3 runs from the conserved cysteine through the conserved F or W. Each record gives: V gene, D gene, clone size, J gene, CDR3 protein, CDR3 DNA. A D gene is named only where the DNA matches it firmly. Part of the rows lack a size; the others show once, few, many or a class for expanded clones.

>TRBV15|NA|NA|TRBJ1-5
CATGQGSLNQPQHF
TGTGCCACCGGGCAGGGCAGTCTAAATCAGCCCCAGCATTTT
>TRBV20-1|TRBD2|NA|TRBJ2-5
CSASLLAGGPTFETQYF
TGCAGTGCTTCTCTACTAGCGGGAGGGCCTACCTTTGAGACCCAGTACTTC
>TRBV15|NA|few|TRBJ2-7
CATSRGWQSDEQYF
TGTGCCACCAGCAGAGGTTGGCAGTCGGACGAGCAGTACTTC
>TRBV20-1|TRBD2|many|TRBJ2-3
CSASVRLAGTDTQYF
TGCAGTGCTTCAGTGAGACTAGCGGGCACAGATACGCAGTATTTT
>TRBV7-9|TRBD2|NA|TRBJ2-7
CASSPETSGTYEQYF
TGTGCCAGCAGCCCTGAGACTAGCGGAACCTACGAGCAGTACTTC
>TRBV5-1|NA|many|TRBJ2-1
CASSLVGSSSYNEQFF
TGCGCCAGCAGCTTGGTAGGGTCCAGCTCCTACAATGAGCAGTTCTTC
>TRBV7-2|NA|NA|TRBJ2-2
CASSLSDSAAGELFF
TGTGCCAGCAGCTTATCAGACAGCGCGGCCGGGGAGCTGTTTTTT
>TRBV11-3|NA|many|TRBJ2-7
CASSMTATTAQYF
TGTGCCAGCAGCATGACTGCCACCACAGCCCAGTACTTC
>TRBV6-5|TRBD1|NA|TRBJ2-7
CASIDSRDRALTQYF
TGTGCCAGCATCGACTCCCGGGACAGGGCCCTAACCCAGTACTTC
>TRBV5-6|NA|NA|TRBJ2-2
CASSDRLLGGELFF
TGTGCCAGCAGCGATCGGTTGCTTGGCGGGGAGCTGTTTTTT
>TRBV28|TRBD1|few|TRBJ2-7
CASSGGLGQGPYEQYF
TGTGCCAGCAGTGGGGGCCTGGGACAGGGGCCCTACGAGCAGTACTTC
>TRBV12-3/TRBV12-4|NA|few|TRBJ2-3
CASSPGRESTDTQYF
TGTGCCAGCAGTCCGGGAAGGGAGAGCACAGATACGCAGTATTTT
>TRBV7-2|NA|NA|TRBJ2-3
CASSFPGPADTQYF
TGTGCCAGCAGCTTTCCGGGACCCGCAGATACGCAGTATTTT
>TRBV25-1|NA|NA|TRBJ2-5
CASSGSRAAETQYF
TGTGCCAGCAGTGGATCCAGGGCGGCGGAGACCCAGTACTTC
>TRBV19|TRBD2|NA|TRBJ2-3
CASSPSGSGRFADTQYF
TGTGCCAGTAGTCCCTCGGGAAGCGGGAGGTTCGCAGATACGCAGTATTTT
>TRBV7-2|NA|NA|TRBJ2-7
CASSLEVLGIYSYEQYF
TGTGCCAGCAGCTTAGAAGTTTTGGGGATATACTCCTACGAGCAGTACTTC
>TRBV3-1|TRBD1|many|TRBJ2-2
CASKDGITGGYTGELFF
TGTGCCAGCAAGGACGGTATTACAGGGGGCTACACCGGGGAGCTGTTTTTT
>TRBV6-5|NA|few|TRBJ1-2
CASSYSFSNYGYTF
TGTGCCAGCAGTTACTCGTTTTCTAACTATGGCTACACCTTC
>TRBV4-1|TRBD1|NA|TRBJ2-3
CASRTGPLLRTDTQYF
TGCGCCAGTCGGACAGGGCCCCTGCTCAGAACAGATACGCAGTATTTT
>TRBV7-2|TRBD2|once|TRBJ2-1
CASSLLPGLAGYNEQFF
TGTGCCAGCAGCTTACTCCCGGGACTAGCGGGCTACAATGAGCAGTTCTTC
>TRBV7-6|TRBD2|NA|TRBJ2-3
CASSLRTSGISTDTQYF
TGTGCCAGCAGCTTAAGGACTAGCGGGATTAGCACAGATACGCAGTATTTT
>TRBV4-3|TRBD2|NA|TRBJ2-7
CASSQGIAGDYYEQYF
TGCGCCAGCAGCCAAGGGATAGCGGGAGACTACTACGAGCAGTACTTC
>TRBV20-1|NA|NA|TRBJ2-7
CSAGIQNSYEQYF
TGCAGTGCTGGGATTCAAAACTCCTACGAGCAGTACTTC
>TRBV7-9|NA|few|TRBJ1-5
CASSSGGGGNQPQHF
TGTGCCAGCAGCTCAGGTGGAGGGGGCAATCAGCCCCAGCATTTT
>TRBV18|NA|many|TRBJ1-2
CASSPTAAIPPLNYGYTF
TGTGCCAGCTCACCAACGGCTGCTATTCCACCACTAAACTATGGCTACACCTTC
>TRBV20-1|NA|few|TRBJ2-1
CSAPIGGPSYNEQFF
TGCAGTGCTCCGATAGGGGGGCCTTCCTACAATGAGCAGTTCTTC
>TRBV6-2/TRBV6-3|TRBD2|few|TRBJ2-5
CASSSEREGLETQYF
TGTGCCAGCAGTTCCGAGCGGGAGGGCCTTGAGACCCAGTACTTC
>TRBV28|NA|few|TRBJ2-7
CASSLSGFYEQYF
TGTGCCAGCAGTTTATCGGGGTTCTACGAGCAGTACTTC
>TRBV27|NA|few|TRBJ2-7
CASRLNPSYEQYF
TGTGCCAGCAGATTAAATCCCTCCTACGAGCAGTACTTC
>TRBV11-3|TRBD1|few|TRBJ2-1
CASSPGTGGYNEQFF
TGTGCCAGCAGTCCCGGGACAGGGGGCTACAATGAGCAGTTCTTC
>TRBV6-5|TRBD1|NA|TRBJ1-6
CASSYGGGLSYNSPLHF
TGTGCCAGCAGTTATGGAGGGGGCTTATCCTATAATTCACCCCTCCACTTT
>TRBV12-3/TRBV12-4|TRBD1|once|TRBJ1-5
CASSPFGTDNQPQHF
TGTGCCAGCAGTCCCTTCGGGACAGACAATCAGCCCCAGCATTTT
>TRBV30|NA|NA|TRBJ2-1
CAWVGTDTYNEQFF
TGTGCCTGGGTCGGGACCGACACCTACAATGAGCAGTTCTTC
>TRBV7-2|TRBD1|NA|TRBJ2-5
CASRPGSGGRETQYF
TGTGCCAGCAGACCGGGTTCAGGGGGCAGGGAGACCCAGTACTTC
>TRBV6-6|NA|NA|TRBJ2-7
CASSYSKGAYEQYF
TGTGCCAGCAGTTACTCTAAGGGGGCCTACGAGCAGTACTTC
>TRBV5-1|NA|few|TRBJ2-5
CASIDDRGRETQYF
TGCGCCAGCATCGACGACCGGGGGCGAGAGACCCAGTACTTC
>TRBV7-2|TRBD1|few|TRBJ1-2
CASSLSDRGVSALYGYTF
TGTGCCAGCAGCTTATCGGACAGGGGGGTGTCCGCCCTTTATGGCTACACCTTC
>TRBV6-1|NA|NA|TRBJ2-4
CASSEEGLIQYF
TGTGCCAGCAGTGAAGAGGGTCTCATTCAGTACTTC
>TRBV27|TRBD2|few|TRBJ2-1
CASSLQTSDYNEQFF
TGTGCCAGCAGTTTACAGACTAGCGACTACAATGAGCAGTTCTTC
>TRBV21-1|NA|NA|TRBJ2-1
CASSKLRCWRGKLSNEQFF
TGTGCCAGCAGCAAACTAAGGTGCTGGCGGGGAAAGTTATCCAATGAGCAGTTCTTC
>TRBV28|NA|few|TRBJ2-7
CASTRPGLGEQYF
TGTGCCAGCACCCGACCCGGGCTCGGCGAGCAGTACTTC
>TRBV6-6|NA|NA|TRBJ2-4
CASSYGQMPYF
TGTGCCAGCAGTTACGGTCAGATGCCGTACTTC
>TRBV12-3/TRBV12-4|NA|NA|TRBJ2-7
CASSSTGGTVAYEQYF
TGTGCCAGCAGTTCTACCGGCGGGACAGTCGCTTACGAGCAGTACTTC
>TRBV20-1|TRBD2|NA|TRBJ2-7
CSARLAGVSNERYF
TGCAGTGCCCGACTAGCGGGAGTCTCTAACGAGCGGTACTTC
>TRBV28|NA|few|TRBJ1-4
CASTSPSGSEKLFF
TGTGCCAGCACCTCCCCCAGTGGGAGCGAAAAACTGTTTTTT
>TRBV6-2/TRBV6-3|NA|NA|TRBJ1-2
CASSYDGTNYGYTF
TGTGCCAGCAGTTATGACGGGACTAACTATGGCTACACCTTC
>TRBV7-3|NA|few|TRBJ1-1
CASSLKGATEAFF
TGTGCCAGCAGCTTAAAGGGTGCCACTGAAGCTTTCTTT
>TRBV5-1|NA|few|TRBJ2-2
CASSGTVGATGELFF
TGCGCCAGCAGCGGGACTGTGGGGGCCACCGGGGAGCTGTTTTTT
>TRBV5-5|NA|NA|TRBJ1-4
CASTDLPGHSEKLFF
TGTGCCAGCACCGACCTACCGGGACACAGCGAAAAACTGTTTTTT
>TRBV7-9|NA|NA|TRBJ2-7
CASSPVAARSDEQYF
TGTGCCAGCAGCCCAGTAGCGGCCCGCTCCGACGAGCAGTACTTC
>TRBV4-2|NA|NA|TRBJ2-7
CASSQDRDWNYEQYF
TGTGCCAGCAGCCAAGATAGGGACTGGAACTACGAGCAGTACTTC